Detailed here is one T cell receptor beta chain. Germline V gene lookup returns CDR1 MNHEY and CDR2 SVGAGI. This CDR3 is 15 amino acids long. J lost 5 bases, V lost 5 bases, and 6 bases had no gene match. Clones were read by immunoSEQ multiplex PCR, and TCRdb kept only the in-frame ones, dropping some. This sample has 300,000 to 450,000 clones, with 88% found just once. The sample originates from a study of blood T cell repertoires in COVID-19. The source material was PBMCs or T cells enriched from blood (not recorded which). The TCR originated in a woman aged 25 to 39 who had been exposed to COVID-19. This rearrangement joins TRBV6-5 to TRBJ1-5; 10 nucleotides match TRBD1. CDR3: CASSRTGGIHQPQHF. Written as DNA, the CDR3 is TGTGCCAGCAGTCGGACAGGGGGAATCCATCAGCCCCAGCATTTT.